This T cell receptor (beta chain) was documented in a study of T cell repertoires in cytomegalovirus infection (dated by TCRdb to between 2018 and 2020). Broadly, across the study: Because public TCR beta signatures pointed to carriage of CMV infection together with the matching HLA type, the HLA type of each donor mattered for the analysis.

The full study reports these points: The ex vivo response was dominated by HLA-C-restricted CMV-specific TCR beta clonotypes, which also provided the single most frequent clonotype in two of eight donors. In both this cohort and an independent roughly 400-donor cohort, the cumulative frequency of public TCR beta family members distinguished carriers of CMV infection plus the relevant HLA type.

CDR1 and CDR2 are drawn from the germline V gene: MGHRA, YSYEKL. V trim: 4 bases; J trim: 7 bases; unmatched bases: 2. There are 15 amino acids in the CDR3, from cysteine to phenylalanine inclusive. Only CDR3 DNA remains: 45 bases, in frame from the first base. The sequencer listed for this sample is Illumina HiSeq 1500. The public sequencing data were trimmed at Q25 with fastp and processed into clonotypes with MiXCR by TCRdb, which kept only in-frame beta chains. Every distinct CDR3 protein forms one entry, paired with its most common genes and DNA. This sample is represented by tens of thousands of distinct CDR3 sequences; just under 4% of them were singletons. The ten most abundant clones make up about 20% of the sample. This clonotype was recorded at least ten times. What this receptor recognizes is not known. No per-base quality is available; no much larger clone lies one base away.

Sequencing input: PBMCs. This TCR derives from a human donor in good health (CMV status not recorded). Some clones in this sample may be carry-over from other donors' samples. The chain employs TRBV4-1 and TRBJ2-1; TRBD2 lines up with 15 middle nucleotides. The CDR3: CASSPGTSGGNEQFF. The DNA sequence is TGCGCCAGCAGCCCCGGGACTAGCGGGGGGAATGAGCAGTTCTTC.